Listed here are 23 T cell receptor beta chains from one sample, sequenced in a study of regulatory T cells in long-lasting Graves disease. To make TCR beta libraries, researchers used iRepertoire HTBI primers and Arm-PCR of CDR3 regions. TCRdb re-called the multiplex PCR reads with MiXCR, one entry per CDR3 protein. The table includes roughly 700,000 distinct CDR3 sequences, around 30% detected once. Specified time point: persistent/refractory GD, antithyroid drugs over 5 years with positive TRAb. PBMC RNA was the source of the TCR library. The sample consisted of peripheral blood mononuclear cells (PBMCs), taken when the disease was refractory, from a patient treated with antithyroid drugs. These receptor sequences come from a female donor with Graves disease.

The CDR3 nucleotides are TGTGCCATCAGTGGACAGGCCGACGAGCAGTACTTC. Its protein product is CAISGQADEQYF. The rearrangement joins TRBV10-3 to TRBJ2-7; D is possibly TRBD1 (6 bases). The CDR3 spans 12 residues. V gave up 4 bases and J gave up 5 bases, with 9 bases separating them. Germline V gene lookup returns CDR1 ENHRY and CDR2 SYGVKD.

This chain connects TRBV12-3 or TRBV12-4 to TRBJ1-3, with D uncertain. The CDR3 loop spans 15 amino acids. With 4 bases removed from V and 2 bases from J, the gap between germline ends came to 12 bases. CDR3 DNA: TGTGCCAGCAGTTCCATAGTGGGTCCTGGAAACACCATATATTTT. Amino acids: CASSSIVGPGNTIYF.

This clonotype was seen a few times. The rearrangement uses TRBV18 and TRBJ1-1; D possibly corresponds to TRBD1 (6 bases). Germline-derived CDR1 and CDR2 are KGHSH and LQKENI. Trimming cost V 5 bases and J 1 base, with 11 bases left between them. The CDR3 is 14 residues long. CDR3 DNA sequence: TGTGCCAGCTCAAACCGGGGGGCGAACACTGAAGCTTTCTTT. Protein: CASSNRGANTEAFF.

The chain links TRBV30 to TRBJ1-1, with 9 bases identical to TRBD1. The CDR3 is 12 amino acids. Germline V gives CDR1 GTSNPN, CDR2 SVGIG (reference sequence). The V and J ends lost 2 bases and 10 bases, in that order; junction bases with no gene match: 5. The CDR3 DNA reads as TGTGCCTGGAGTACAGGGGGCCGTGGAGCTTTCTTT. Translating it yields CAWSTGGRGAFF.

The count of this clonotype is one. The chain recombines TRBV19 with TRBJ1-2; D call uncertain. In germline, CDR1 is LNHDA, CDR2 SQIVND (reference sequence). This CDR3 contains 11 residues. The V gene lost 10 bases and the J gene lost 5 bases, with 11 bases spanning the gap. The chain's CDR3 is CATWTEYGYTF. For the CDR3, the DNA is TGTGCCACGTGGACGGAATATGGCTACACCTTC. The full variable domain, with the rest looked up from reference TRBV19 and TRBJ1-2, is DGGITQSPKYLFRKEGQNVTLSCEQNLNHDAMYWYRQDPGQGLRLIYYSQIVNDFQKGDIAEGYSVSREKKESFPLTVTSAQKNPTAFYLCATWTEYGYTFGSGTRLTVV.

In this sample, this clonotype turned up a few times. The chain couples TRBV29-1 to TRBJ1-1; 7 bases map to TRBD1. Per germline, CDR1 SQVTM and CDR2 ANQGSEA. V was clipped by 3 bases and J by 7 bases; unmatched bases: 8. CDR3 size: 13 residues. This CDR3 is CSVDKGGSGEAFF. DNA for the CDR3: TGCAGCGTTGATAAAGGGGGCTCGGGTGAAGCTTTCTTT.

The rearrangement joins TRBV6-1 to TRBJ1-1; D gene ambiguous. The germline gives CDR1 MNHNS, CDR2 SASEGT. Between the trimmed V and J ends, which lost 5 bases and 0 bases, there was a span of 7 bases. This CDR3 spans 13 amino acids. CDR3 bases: TGTGCCAGCAGTCCTTGGCTGAACACTGAAGCTTTCTTT. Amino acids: CASSPWLNTEAFF.

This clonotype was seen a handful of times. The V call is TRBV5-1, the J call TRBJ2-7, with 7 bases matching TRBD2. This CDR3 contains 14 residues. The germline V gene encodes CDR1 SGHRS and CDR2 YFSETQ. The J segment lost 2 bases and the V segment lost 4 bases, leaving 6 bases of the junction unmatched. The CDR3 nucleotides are TGCGCCAGCAGCCGTCGGGGAGGGACCTACGAGCAGTACTTC. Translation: CASSRRGGTYEQYF. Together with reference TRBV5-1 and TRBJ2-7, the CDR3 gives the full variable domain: KAGVTQTPRYLIKTRGQQVTLSCSPISGHRSVSWYQQTPGQGLQFLFEYFSETQRNKGNFPGRFSGRQFSNSRSEMNVSTLELGDSALYLCASSRRGGTYEQYFGPGTRLTVT.

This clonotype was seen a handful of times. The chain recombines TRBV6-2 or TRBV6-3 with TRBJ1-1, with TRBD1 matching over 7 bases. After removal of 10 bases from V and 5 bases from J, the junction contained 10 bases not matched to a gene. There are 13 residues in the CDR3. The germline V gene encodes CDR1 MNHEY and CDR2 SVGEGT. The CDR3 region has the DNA TGTGCCATCTCGGAGGGGGCGAAAACTGAAGCTTTCTTT. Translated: CAISEGAKTEAFF.

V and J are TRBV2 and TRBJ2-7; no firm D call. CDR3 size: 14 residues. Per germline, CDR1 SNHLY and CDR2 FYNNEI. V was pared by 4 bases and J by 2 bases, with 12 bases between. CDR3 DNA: TGTGCCAGCAGTGGCCAGGAGAGAACCTACGAGCAGTACTTC. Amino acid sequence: CASSGQERTYEQYF.

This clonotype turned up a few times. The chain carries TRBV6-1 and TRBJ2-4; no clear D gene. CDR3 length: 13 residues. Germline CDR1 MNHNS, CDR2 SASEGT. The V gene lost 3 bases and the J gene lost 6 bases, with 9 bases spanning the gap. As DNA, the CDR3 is TGTGCCAGCAGTGATTCTTCAGGAAACATTCAGTACTTC. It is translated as CASSDSSGNIQYF.

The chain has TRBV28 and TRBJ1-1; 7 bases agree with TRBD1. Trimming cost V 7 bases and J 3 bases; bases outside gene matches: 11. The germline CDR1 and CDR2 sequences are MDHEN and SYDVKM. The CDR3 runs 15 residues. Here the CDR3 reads CASKSGGLVDTEAFF. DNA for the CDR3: TGTGCCAGCAAGTCAGGGGGGTTGGTCGACACTGAAGCTTTCTTT.

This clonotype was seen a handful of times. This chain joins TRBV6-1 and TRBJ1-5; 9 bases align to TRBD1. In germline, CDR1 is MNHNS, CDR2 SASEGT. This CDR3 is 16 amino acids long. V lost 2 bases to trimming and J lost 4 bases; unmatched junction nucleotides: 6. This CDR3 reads CASSEYRGQGNQPQHF. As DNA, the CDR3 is TGTGCCAGCAGTGAATACCGCGGACAGGGGAATCAGCCCCAGCATTTT.

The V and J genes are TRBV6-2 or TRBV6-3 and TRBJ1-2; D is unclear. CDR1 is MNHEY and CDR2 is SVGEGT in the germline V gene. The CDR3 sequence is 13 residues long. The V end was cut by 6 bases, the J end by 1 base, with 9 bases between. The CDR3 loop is CASRLSDNYGYTF. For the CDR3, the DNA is TGTGCCAGCAGGCTCAGTGATAACTATGGCTACACCTTC.

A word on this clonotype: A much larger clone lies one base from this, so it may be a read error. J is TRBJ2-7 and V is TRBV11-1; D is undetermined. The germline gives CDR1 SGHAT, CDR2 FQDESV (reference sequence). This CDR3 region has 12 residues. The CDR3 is CAGSPTDYEQYF. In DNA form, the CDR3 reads TGTGCCGGCAGTCCTACCGACTACGAGCAGTACTTC.

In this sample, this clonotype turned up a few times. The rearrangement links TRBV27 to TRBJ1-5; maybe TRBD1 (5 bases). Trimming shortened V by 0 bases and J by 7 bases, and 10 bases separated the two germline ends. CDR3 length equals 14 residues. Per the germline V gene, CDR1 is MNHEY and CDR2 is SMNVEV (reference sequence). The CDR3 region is CASSLSKGPQPQHF. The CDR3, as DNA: TGTGCCAGCAGTTTATCAAAGGGGCCCCAGCCCCAGCATTTT.

The CDR3 DNA follows: TGTGCCAGTGGGCCAGGGGCGGCCTACGAGCAGTACTTC. Translating it yields CASGPGAAYEQYF. The chain employs TRBV2 and TRBJ2-7, with a tentative D call TRBD1 (6 bases). Germline V lookup: CDR1 SNHLY, CDR2 FYNNEI. This CDR3 comprises 13 residues. V was trimmed by 9 bases and J by 2 bases, leaving 14 bases between them.

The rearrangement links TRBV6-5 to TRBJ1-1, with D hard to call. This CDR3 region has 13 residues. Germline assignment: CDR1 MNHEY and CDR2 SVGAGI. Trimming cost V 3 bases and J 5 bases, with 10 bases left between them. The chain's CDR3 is CASSYGFGTEAFF. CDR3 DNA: TGTGCCAGCAGTTATGGGTTTGGTACTGAAGCTTTCTTT.

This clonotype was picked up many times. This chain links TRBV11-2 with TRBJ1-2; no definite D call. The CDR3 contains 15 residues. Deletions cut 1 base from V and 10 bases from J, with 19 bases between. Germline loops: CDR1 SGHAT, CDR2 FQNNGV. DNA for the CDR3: TGTGCCAGCAGCTTAGTTGGGCAGGCCTTCCTGGCCTACACCTTC. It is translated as CASSLVGQAFLAYTF.

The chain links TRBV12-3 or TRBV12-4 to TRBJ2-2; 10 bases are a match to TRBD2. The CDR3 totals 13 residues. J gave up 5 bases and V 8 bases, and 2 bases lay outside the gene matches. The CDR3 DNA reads TGTGCCAGCGGACTAGCGGCTACCGGGGAGCTGTTTTTT. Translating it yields CASGLAATGELFF.

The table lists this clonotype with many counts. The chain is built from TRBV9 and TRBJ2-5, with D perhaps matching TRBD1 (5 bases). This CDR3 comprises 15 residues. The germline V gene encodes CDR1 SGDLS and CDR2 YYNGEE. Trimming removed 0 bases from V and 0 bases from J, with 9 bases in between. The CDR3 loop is CASSVEDKYQETQYF. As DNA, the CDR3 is TGTGCCAGCAGCGTAGAGGACAAGTACCAAGAGACCCAGTACTTC.

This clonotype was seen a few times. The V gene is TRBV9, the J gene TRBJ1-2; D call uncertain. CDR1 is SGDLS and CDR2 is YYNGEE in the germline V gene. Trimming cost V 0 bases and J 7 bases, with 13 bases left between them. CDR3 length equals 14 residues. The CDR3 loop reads CASSVGGGMGGYTF. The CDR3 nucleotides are TGTGCCAGCAGCGTAGGCGGAGGGATGGGTGGCTACACCTTC.

CDR3 sequence reads: CSARRETPNQPQHF. The CDR3 DNA follows: TGCAGTGCTAGAAGGGAGACCCCCAATCAGCCCCAGCATTTT. The gene calls are TRBV20-1 and TRBJ1-5; no clear D gene. The CDR3 covers 14 residues. V lost 2 bases and J lost 3, with 11 bases in between. Germline CDR1 DFQATT, CDR2 SNEGSKA (reference sequence).